The source of this T cell receptor (beta chain) is a study of cytomegalovirus exposure and HLA in healthy donors. Study in general: The early release's HLA-typed donors yielded tens of millions of unique TCRs. Study-level points and caveats: Another analysis was done later, and it associated around 16,000 TCR beta sequences with HLA alleles at 0.05 false discovery rate.

There are 13 residues in the CDR3. The germline V gene encodes CDR1 LNHDA and CDR2 SQIVND (reference sequence). J lost 5 bases, V lost 7 bases, and 7 bases had no gene match. Details on this clone: Its antigen is still unknown.

Both 60 Vbeta primers and 13 Jbeta primers went into the PCR. The protocol was immunoSEQ multiplex PCR, while the TCRdb copy is restricted to in-frame clones and leaves out a portion. The data contain some 130,000 clones, around 80% of them seen just once; the ten biggest clones take up around 7%. This chain connects TRBV19 to TRBJ1-1; 7 bases agree with TRBD1. The sequenced sample was PBMCs. The sequence was collected from a man aged 40-55 years in good health and CMV-seropositive. The CDR3 loop reads CASNQGVETEAFF. CDR3 nucleotide sequence: TGTGCCAGTAACCAGGGGGTTGAAACTGAAGCTTTCTTT.